This T cell receptor beta chain was recorded in a study of early T cells in non-severe SARS-CoV-2 infection. On the study more broadly: Alpha and beta chains were unpaired, from unsorted whole-blood bulk RNA.

Attached unique molecular identifiers marked individual cDNA molecules. A single record per CDR3 protein comes from TCRdb applying MiXCR to the 5' RACE reads. The sample shows tens of thousands of distinct CDR3 sequences, around 10% of them seen only once. About this clonotype: Its antigen remains unidentified.

Study-level points and caveats: In VDJdb matching, anti-spike CD8 responses were favored while private and CD4 specificities went missing.

This receptor was identified in an adult who was a healthcare worker with PCR-confirmed SARS-CoV-2 infection or an uninfected control (not recorded which). The sequenced material came from whole blood.

In DNA form, the CDR3 reads TGTGCCAGCAGTTCCCCCTCTCACAGGGGGAGCGAGCAGTACTTC. This translates into CASSSPSHRGSEQYF. This chain links TRBV27 with TRBJ2-7; 8 bases line up with TRBD1. The CDR3 contains 15 residues. V shed 4 bases and J 6 bases; nucleotides not matched to a gene: 11. CDR1 is MNHEY, CDR2 SMNVEV, per germline (reference sequence).